Following are 23 T cell receptor beta chains from one sample sequenced in a study of blood T cell repertoires in COVID-19. Method: immunoSEQ multiplex PCR; TCRdb's copy keeps in-frame clones and lacks some. The sample consists of about 140,000 clones, over 80% of them appearing once. Specimen: peripheral blood. The receptors stem from a man aged 50-59 years with active COVID-19.

V and J are TRBV2 and TRBJ1-1, with 7 positions matching TRBD1. V trimming: 10 bases; J trimming: 4 bases; junction bases outside the gene matches: 9. Germline V gene lookup returns CDR1 SNHLY and CDR2 FYNNEI. This CDR3 contains 13 residues. CDR3 residues: CANKTSGGTEAFF. CDR3 coding DNA: TGTGCCAACAAAACATCAGGGGGCACTGAAGCTTTCTTT. The whole variable domain, filled in from reference TRBV2 and TRBJ1-1, reads EPEVTQTPSHQVTQMGQEVILRCVPISNHLYFYWYRQILGQKVEFLVSFYNNEISEKSEIFDDQFSVERPDGSNFTLKIRSTKLEDSAMYFCANKTSGGTEAFFGQGTRLTVV.

This clone was counted between two and nine times. The sample has other DNA sequences that encode this CDR3 too. This chain joins TRBV5-1 and TRBJ1-3; D remains ambiguous. The germline V and J ends were trimmed by 0 bases and 4 bases, with 8 bases remaining between them. CDR1 is SGHRS and CDR2 is YFSETQ in the germline V gene. The CDR3 is 14 residues long. The CDR3 coding sequence is TGCGCCAGCAGCTTGGCCAGTAGCGGAAACACCATATATTTT. Translated: CASSLASSGNTIYF.

The J gene is TRBJ1-2, the V gene TRBV30; D remains unclear. Germline values: CDR1 GTSNPN, CDR2 SVGIG (reference sequence). The V end was cut by 5 bases, the J end by 8 bases, with 15 bases between. This CDR3 is built from 12 residues. The CDR3 nucleotides read TGTGCCTGGGGCGTAAACCCCAGGGGCTACACCTTC. This codes for CAWGVNPRGYTF. Full variable domain (missing parts from reference TRBV30 and TRBJ1-2): SQTIHQWPATLVQPVGSPLSLECTVEGTSNPNLYWYRQAAGRGLQLLFYSVGIGQISSEVPQNLSASRPQDRQFILSSKKLLLSDSGFYLCAWGVNPRGYTFGSGTRLTVV.

The CDR3 nucleotides are TGTGCCACGACCCGACACACCACAGATACGCAGTATTTT. It encodes CATTRHTTDTQYF. The chain employs TRBV10-3 and TRBJ2-3; D gene ambiguous. V lost 10 bases and J 2 bases, leaving 13 bases between the germline ends. The germline CDR1 and CDR2 sequences are ENHRY and SYGVKD. This CDR3 spans 13 amino acids.

V is TRBV13 and J is TRBJ1-6, with 7 nucleotides matching TRBD1. The CDR3 consists of 15 residues. J lost 9 bases, V lost 8 bases, and 13 bases had no gene match. CDR1 is PRHDT and CDR2 is FYEKMQ in the germline V gene (reference sequence). The CDR3 nucleotides are TGTGCCAGCCGCCTCAAAGGGGGCAAGAGTTCACCCCTCCACTTT. Protein: CASRLKGGKSSPLHF.

The J gene is TRBJ2-2, the V gene TRBV5-1, with TRBD1 as a possible D gene (5 bases). Trimming cost V 4 bases and J 0 bases, with 13 bases left between them. Germline V gene data show CDR1 as SGHRS and CDR2 as YFSETQ. The CDR3 runs to 16 residues. The chain's CDR3 is CASSLTGPANTGELFF. The CDR3 DNA sequence: TGCGCCAGCAGCCTCACAGGCCCCGCGAACACCGGGGAGCTGTTTTTT.

The gene calls are TRBV15 and TRBJ2-7; 7 positions match TRBD2. CDR1 is LNHNV and CDR2 is YYDKDF in the germline V gene (reference sequence). The trim removed 6 bases at V and 5 bases at J, leaving 7 bases unmatched. There are 13 residues in the CDR3. The CDR3 spells CATRRGGINEQYF. In DNA form, the CDR3 reads TGTGCCACCAGAAGGGGAGGGATTAACGAGCAGTACTTC.

This rearrangement joins TRBV10-3 to TRBJ1-2, with 8 bases aligning to TRBD1. Germline CDR1 reads ENHRY; CDR2 reads SYGVKD. This CDR3 has 15 amino acids. The V segment lost 10 bases and the J segment 4 bases; nucleotides outside the gene matches: 14. The CDR3 is CATGPGDRLFYGYTF. For the CDR3, the DNA is TGTGCCACCGGACCGGGGGACAGGCTTTTCTATGGCTACACCTTC.

This clone was picked up a small number of times. This chain uses TRBV7-2 with TRBJ1-3; no reliable D call. The V end lost 5 bases, the J end lost 0 bases, and 14 bases lay between the germline ends. Germline V gives CDR1 SGHTA, CDR2 FQGNSA. The CDR3 has 16 residues. The CDR3: CASSLVEVSSGNTIYF. In DNA, the CDR3 is TGTGCCAGCAGCCTCGTCGAGGTGAGCTCTGGAAACACCATATATTTT.

This chain links TRBV11-3 with TRBJ2-1; 10 bases align to TRBD2. Germline assignment: CDR1 SGHNT and CDR2 YENEEA. V shed 5 bases, J shed 4 bases, and the junction held 11 bases outside the gene matches. This CDR3 contains 17 residues. The CDR3 is CASSPNTSSGGYNEQFF. The CDR3 DNA reads TGTGCCAGCAGCCCCAACACTTCTAGCGGGGGTTACAATGAGCAGTTCTTC.

This clone was seen once. The chain is built from TRBV18 and TRBJ1-1; TRBD1 is a possible D gene (6 bases). The ends were cut back, 3 bases at V and 4 bases at J, with 9 bases in the middle. This CDR3 has 13 residues. Germline V CDR1 and CDR2: KGHSH, LQKENI. CDR3 loop: CASSPPGVTEAFF. The CDR3 DNA reads as TGTGCCAGCTCACCTCCAGGGGTCACTGAAGCTTTCTTT.

J is TRBJ1-1 and V is TRBV18; possible D gene TRBD1, 6 bases. The CDR3 extends over 17 amino acids. Per germline, CDR1 KGHSH and CDR2 LQKENI. The V end was cut by 3 bases, the J end by 1 base, with 18 bases between. In DNA, the CDR3 is TGTGCCAGCTCACCGTCGACAGGTACCTGGGGGAACACTGAAGCTTTCTTT. Translation: CASSPSTGTWGNTEAFF.

This clone has more than one count but fewer than ten. V and J are TRBV2 and TRBJ1-6; TRBD1 matches at 7 bases. CDR3 size: 15 residues. Trimming cost V 6 bases and J 7 bases; bases outside gene matches: 9. Germline V gene data show CDR1 as SNHLY and CDR2 as FYNNEI. The CDR3 nucleotides are TGTGCCAGCAGGGGAAGACAGGGTCAAAATTCACCCCTCCACTTT. Its protein is CASRGRQGQNSPLHF.

The chain couples TRBV4-2 to TRBJ2-3; the D is unclear. Trimming took off 2 bases at V and 2 bases at J, with 5 bases between the two ends. CDR1 and CDR2 (germline): LGHNA, YNFKEQ. The CDR3 runs to 13 residues. The CDR3: CASSQSVTDTQYF. In DNA, the CDR3 is TGTGCCAGCAGCCAAAGCGTCACAGATACGCAGTATTTT.

The V and J genes are TRBV4-1 and TRBJ2-5; 13 bases are a match to TRBD2. The junction had 9 bases not matched to a gene; V was cut back by 1 base and J by 7 bases. The CDR3 sequence is 17 residues long. CDR1 MGHRA and CDR2 YSYEKL come from the germline V gene. CDR3 nucleotide sequence: TGCGCCAGCAGCCAAGGGGGGACTAGCGGGATTTCGGTGACCCAGTACTTC. Amino acid sequence: CASSQGGTSGISVTQYF.

The chain combines TRBV4-1 with TRBJ1-4; 7 bases line up with TRBD1. The CDR3 has 16 residues. Germline CDR1 reads MGHRA; CDR2 reads YSYEKL. V lost 0 bases and J lost 3; bases outside the gene matches: 4. CDR3 in amino acids: CASSQDSRGPNEKLFF. The CDR3 DNA sequence: TGCGCCAGCAGCCAAGATTCAAGGGGGCCTAATGAAAAACTGTTTTTT.

This chain uses TRBV5-4 with TRBJ2-6; D is unresolved. Germline CDR1 is SGHNT and CDR2 is YYREEE (reference sequence). Trimming cost V 5 bases and J 2 bases, with 5 bases left between them. This CDR3 is 13 amino acids long. The CDR3: CASRVAGANVLTF. The DNA of the CDR3 is TGTGCCAGCAGGGTAGCTGGGGCCAACGTCCTGACTTTC.

This clone appeared a single time. V and J are TRBV30 and TRBJ2-4, with a weak D call TRBD1 (5 bases). The CDR3 covers 13 residues. Germline-derived CDR1 and CDR2 are GTSNPN and SVGIG (reference sequence). Trimming shortened V by 5 bases and J by 0 bases, and 8 bases separated the two germline ends. DNA for the CDR3: TGTGCCTGGGGGGCTAGAGCCAAAAACATTCAGTACTTC. Its protein is CAWGARAKNIQYF.

This rearrangement joins TRBV24-1 to TRBJ1-2; D may be TRBD1 (6 bases). Trimming removed 4 bases at V and 5 bases at J, with 10 bases between. This CDR3 comprises 13 residues. Per germline, CDR1 KGHDR and CDR2 SFDVKD. This CDR3 is CATSEGRGYGYTF. The CDR3 DNA reads as TGTGCCACCAGTGAGGGCAGGGGTTATGGCTACACCTTC.

Only one count was recorded for this clone. The V and J genes are TRBV4-1 and TRBJ2-7; possible D gene TRBD1, 5 bases. Trimming pared 0 bases from V and 5 bases from J, leaving 11 bases between. CDR1 MGHRA and CDR2 YSYEKL come from the germline V gene. The CDR3 covers 14 residues. The CDR3 loop is CASSQDPSRDEQYF. The DNA of the CDR3 is TGCGCCAGCAGCCAAGATCCGAGCAGGGACGAGCAGTACTTC.

V usage is TRBV15 and J usage is TRBJ2-1, with 10 bases that match TRBD1. V lost 3 bases and J lost 6; bases outside the gene matches: 5. In germline, CDR1 is LNHNV, CDR2 YYDKDF (reference sequence). The CDR3 is 15 amino acids. The CDR3 DNA reads TGTGCCACCAGCAGGGCCGGGACAGGGGTCAATGAGCAGTTCTTC. This sequence encodes CATSRAGTGVNEQFF.

V is TRBV15 and J is TRBJ1-5; the D gene is possibly TRBD1 (6 bases). V was pared by 1 base and J by 9 bases, with 13 bases between. CDR1 LNHNV and CDR2 YYDKDF come from the germline V gene (reference sequence). This CDR3 is built from 14 residues. The CDR3 loop is CATSRGAGERPQHF. CDR3 nucleotide sequence: TGTGCCACCAGCAGAGGGGCAGGGGAGCGGCCCCAGCATTTT.

The gene calls are TRBV7-6 and TRBJ1-5; unclear D gene. The length of the CDR3 is 13 residues. The V and J ends lost 2 bases and 5 bases respectively, with 7 bases between them. The germline V gene has CDR1 SGHVS and CDR2 FNYEAQ. CDR3 protein: CASSLSRDQPQHF. CDR3 in DNA: TGTGCCAGCAGCTTATCACGGGATCAGCCCCAGCATTTT.